A selection of T cell receptor beta chains follows, all from one sample in a study of cytomegalovirus exposure and HLA in healthy donors. The assay was immunoSEQ multiplex PCR, and TCRdb's table has in-frame clones only and misses some. The data show fewer than 200,000 clones, approximately 86% seen once. Sequencing was done on a sample of PBMCs. Source of these receptors: a boy aged 2-15 years in good health and CMV-seronegative. Each CDR3 is given with its conserved first and last residue. Each record gives: CDR3 DNA, CDR3 protein, D gene, V gene, CDR3 length, J gene, clone size. A D gene is named only where the DNA matches it firmly. Not every row has a clone size; where given, it reads once, few, many or a size class.

DNA: TGCGCCAGCAGCCGAGGGACTAGCGGGACCTACGAGCAGTACTTC
CDR3: CASSRGTSGTYEQYF
D: TRBD2
V: TRBV4-1
length: 15
J: TRBJ2-7
size: .

DNA: TGTGCCTGGAGTAAGGGGGACAAGGCCTATGGCTACACCTTC
CDR3: CAWSKGDKAYGYTF
D: .
V: TRBV30
length: 14
J: TRBJ1-2
size: .

DNA: TGTGCCAGCAGTTACCGGACAGGATACCAAGAGACCCAGTACTTC
CDR3: CASSYRTGYQETQYF
D: TRBD1
V: TRBV6-5
length: 15
J: TRBJ2-5
size: few

DNA: TGTGCCAGCAACGAGGGGACACCGGGAGGTACTGAAGCTTTCTTT
CDR3: CASNEGTPGGTEAFF
D: .
V: TRBV7-9
length: 15
J: TRBJ1-1
size: .

DNA: TGCGCCAGCAGCTCCCTCCTAGCGGGGGGGTCCGGCACAGATACGCAGTATTTT
CDR3: CASSSLLAGGSGTDTQYF
D: TRBD2
V: TRBV5-1
length: 18
J: TRBJ2-3
size: .

DNA: TGTGCCAGCAGTTTCGGGATACACTCCTACAATGAGCAGTTCTTC
CDR3: CASSFGIHSYNEQFF
D: .
V: TRBV27
length: 15
J: TRBJ2-1
size: .

DNA: TGTGCCAGCAGACAAACAGCTTATGAAGCTTTCTTT
CDR3: CASRQTAYEAFF
D: .
V: TRBV6-5
length: 12
J: TRBJ1-1
size: few

DNA: TGCGCCAGCAGCTTCCCGGACAAGCTCTATGGCTACACCTTC
CDR3: CASSFPDKLYGYTF
D: .
V: TRBV5-1
length: 14
J: TRBJ1-2
size: .

DNA: TGTGCCAGCAGCTTAGTGGCAGGGTATAATTCACCCCTCCACTTT
CDR3: CASSLVAGYNSPLHF
D: .
V: TRBV13
length: 15
J: TRBJ1-6
size: once

DNA: TGTGCCAGCAGGACCCGGGACAGTGAAGAAGCTTTCTTT
CDR3: CASRTRDSEEAFF
D: TRBD1
V: TRBV6-5
length: 13
J: TRBJ1-1
size: few

DNA: TGCGCCAGCAGCCTGGACAGGGGATCGTACCAAGAGACCCAGTACTTC
CDR3: CASSLDRGSYQETQYF
D: TRBD1
V: TRBV5-1
length: 16
J: TRBJ2-5
size: .

DNA: TGTGCCTGGAACGAGGGATTTTCTGGAAACACCATATATTTT
CDR3: CAWNEGFSGNTIYF
D: .
V: TRBV30
length: 14
J: TRBJ1-3
size: .

DNA: TGCGCCAGCAGCTTAGTAGGGGGTGACACCATATATTTT
CDR3: CASSLVGGDTIYF
D: .
V: TRBV5-1
length: 13
J: TRBJ1-3
size: .

DNA: TGTGCCAGAAGTTCCGGGACAGGGGATGAAAAACTGTTTTTT
CDR3: CARSSGTGDEKLFF
D: TRBD1
V: TRBV5-3
length: 14
J: TRBJ1-4
size: .

DNA: TGTGCCAGTAGTCCGGGGACAGGGCGCGTCACCGGGGAGCTGTTTTTT
CDR3: CASSPGTGRVTGELFF
D: TRBD1
V: TRBV19
length: 16
J: TRBJ2-2
size: .

DNA: TGTGCCAGCAGCTTAGGCAGGGGGACTGTCAATCAGCCCCAGCATTTT
CDR3: CASSLGRGTVNQPQHF
D: TRBD1
V: TRBV13
length: 16
J: TRBJ1-5
size: .

DNA: TGTTCCAGCAGCTTAGTCTGGAAAAGGGGCTACGAGCAGTACTTC
CDR3: CSSSLVWKRGYEQYF
D: .
V: TRBV7-9
length: 15
J: TRBJ2-7
size: .

DNA: TGTGCCAGCACGGGACTGACCACCGCCGGGGAGCTGTTTTTT
CDR3: CASTGLTTAGELFF
D: .
V: TRBV6-1
length: 14
J: TRBJ2-2
size: .

DNA: TGCGCCAGCAGCCGGGGGGGATCTAGCACAGATACGCAGTATTTT
CDR3: CASSRGGSSTDTQYF
D: TRBD2
V: TRBV4-1
length: 15
J: TRBJ2-3
size: .

DNA: TGCGCCAGCAGCCAACTTGACAGGGGGCGAGAGCAGTACTTC
CDR3: CASSQLDRGREQYF
D: TRBD1
V: TRBV4-1
length: 14
J: TRBJ2-7
size: .

DNA: TGTGCCAGCAGCCATAGACCGGGACAGGGTCTAGATACGCAGTATTTT
CDR3: CASSHRPGQGLDTQYF
D: TRBD1
V: TRBV7-2
length: 16
J: TRBJ2-3
size: once

DNA: TGTTCCAGCAGCGTCCGGGACAGGGGGTCTAACTATGGCTACACCTTC
CDR3: CSSSVRDRGSNYGYTF
D: TRBD1
V: TRBV7-9
length: 16
J: TRBJ1-2
size: .

DNA: TGTGCCAGCAGCTTTCGGGCGGGGGCCGTCTCCTACAATGAGCAGTTCTTC
CDR3: CASSFRAGAVSYNEQFF
D: .
V: TRBV5-6
length: 17
J: TRBJ2-1
size: .

DNA: TGTGCCAGCAGCCGACAGGACCTCAATCAGCCCCAGCATTTT
CDR3: CASSRQDLNQPQHF
D: .
V: TRBV5-6
length: 14
J: TRBJ1-5
size: .

DNA: TGTGCCAGCAGCTTGGCAGACAGATATCCCACTGAAGCTTTCTTT
CDR3: CASSLADRYPTEAFF
D: .
V: TRBV5-5
length: 15
J: TRBJ1-1
size: .

DNA: TGTGCCAGCAGGCAGGACTCCACAGATACGCAGTATTTT
CDR3: CASRQDSTDTQYF
D: .
V: TRBV2
length: 13
J: TRBJ2-3
size: .

DNA: TGCGCCAGCAGCGAGGGCATGGGCCTCTTCAACTATGGCTACACCTTC
CDR3: CASSEGMGLFNYGYTF
D: .
V: TRBV5-1
length: 16
J: TRBJ1-2
size: .

DNA: TGTGCCAGCAGTGAACAGGGCCCTTCCTACAATGAGCAGTTCTTC
CDR3: CASSEQGPSYNEQFF
D: .
V: TRBV6-1
length: 15
J: TRBJ2-1
size: .

DNA: TGTGCCACCACCAAACGGTCACGACAGAAAGAGACCCAGTACTTC
CDR3: CATTKRSRQKETQYF
D: .
V: TRBV27
length: 15
J: TRBJ2-5
size: once

DNA: TGTGCCAGCAGCTTAGGACCGGGGCAGGGGGAGCAGTACTTC
CDR3: CASSLGPGQGEQYF
D: .
V: TRBV7-9
length: 14
J: TRBJ2-7
size: .

DNA: TGCGCCAGCAGTGAACAGGGGGCTAATGAAAAACTGTTTTTT
CDR3: CASSEQGANEKLFF
D: TRBD1
V: TRBV10-2
length: 14
J: TRBJ1-4
size: .

DNA: TGTGCCAGCAGCTCTGGTGCAGGGAACACTGAAGCTTTCTTT
CDR3: CASSSGAGNTEAFF
D: .
V: TRBV5-6
length: 14
J: TRBJ1-1
size: .

DNA: TGTGCCAGCAGCCGACTTTCCTACAATGAGCAGTTCTTC
CDR3: CASSRLSYNEQFF
D: .
V: TRBV27
length: 13
J: TRBJ2-1
size: .

DNA: TGTGCCAGCAGCTTAGATAGAGACACCGGGGAGCTGTTTTTT
CDR3: CASSLDRDTGELFF
D: .
V: TRBV11-2
length: 14
J: TRBJ2-2
size: .

DNA: TGTGCCTGGAGCGCCACAGGGCTTCTTGGCTACACCTTC
CDR3: CAWSATGLLGYTF
D: .
V: TRBV30
length: 13
J: TRBJ1-2
size: .

DNA: TGTGCCAGCAGTTACTCAGGCAGGGGGTCGAATGGCTACACCTTC
CDR3: CASSYSGRGSNGYTF
D: TRBD1
V: TRBV6-5
length: 15
J: TRBJ1-2
size: few

DNA: TGTGCCAGCAGCGTAAGGAGCTTGACAGATACGCAGTATTTT
CDR3: CASSVRSLTDTQYF
D: .
V: TRBV9
length: 14
J: TRBJ2-3
size: few

DNA: TGTGCCAGCAGCGCTCGGAGGTTCGGGGAGCTGTTTTTT
CDR3: CASSARRFGELFF
D: .
V: TRBV9
length: 13
J: TRBJ2-2
size: few

DNA: TGTGCCAGTAGTATGGCAGGGGGCGACGAGCAGTACTTC
CDR3: CASSMAGGDEQYF
D: TRBD1
V: TRBV19
length: 13
J: TRBJ2-7
size: once

DNA: TGTGCCAGCACTCTAGGGGGCTATGGCTACACCTTT
CDR3: CASTLGGYGYTF
D: TRBD1
V: TRBV28
length: 12
J: TRBJ1-2
size: .

DNA: TGTGCCAGCAGCTTAAGCGGCAGGGGCACCGGTAACTATGGCTACACCTTC
CDR3: CASSLSGRGTGNYGYTF
D: .
V: TRBV7-2
length: 17
J: TRBJ1-2
size: .

DNA: TGTGCCAGCAGTGAACCCGGGACAGGGTACCCTGAAGCTTTCTTT
CDR3: CASSEPGTGYPEAFF
D: TRBD1
V: TRBV6-1
length: 15
J: TRBJ1-1
size: few

DNA: TGCGCCAGCAGCTTGGCAAGGGACAGGGTGTTCACTGAAGCTTTCTTT
CDR3: CASSLARDRVFTEAFF
D: TRBD1
V: TRBV5-1
length: 16
J: TRBJ1-1
size: .

DNA: TGTGCCAGCAGTGAAGGGACAGGGACGGACGAGCAGTACTTC
CDR3: CASSEGTGTDEQYF
D: TRBD1
V: TRBV6-5
length: 14
J: TRBJ2-7
size: .

DNA: TGTGCCAGCAGCGGCCGGGACAGCAACTACGAGCAGTACTTC
CDR3: CASSGRDSNYEQYF
D: TRBD1
V: TRBV9
length: 14
J: TRBJ2-7
size: .

DNA: TGTGCCAGCCGAACCGGGACTCTGCAGTACTTC
CDR3: CASRTGTLQYF
D: .
V: TRBV27
length: 11
J: TRBJ2-7
size: once

DNA: TGTGCCAGCAGCTTAACAGGTTTCAGTGAGCAGTTCTTC
CDR3: CASSLTGFSEQFF
D: .
V: TRBV11-3
length: 13
J: TRBJ2-1
size: .

DNA: TGTGCCAGTAGTATAGTCGGAGGGGATCAGCCCCAGCATTTT
CDR3: CASSIVGGDQPQHF
D: .
V: TRBV19
length: 14
J: TRBJ1-5
size: .